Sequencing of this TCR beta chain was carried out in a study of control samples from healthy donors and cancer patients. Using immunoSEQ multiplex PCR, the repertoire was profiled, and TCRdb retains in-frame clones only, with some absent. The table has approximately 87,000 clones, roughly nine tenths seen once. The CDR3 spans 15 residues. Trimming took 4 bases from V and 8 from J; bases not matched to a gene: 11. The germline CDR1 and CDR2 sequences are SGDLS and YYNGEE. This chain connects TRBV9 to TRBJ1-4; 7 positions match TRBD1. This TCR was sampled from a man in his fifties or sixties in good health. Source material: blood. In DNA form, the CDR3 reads TGTGCCAGCAGCACCCACAGGGGCTCTGGAGAAAAACTGTTTTTT. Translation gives CASSTHRGSGEKLFF.